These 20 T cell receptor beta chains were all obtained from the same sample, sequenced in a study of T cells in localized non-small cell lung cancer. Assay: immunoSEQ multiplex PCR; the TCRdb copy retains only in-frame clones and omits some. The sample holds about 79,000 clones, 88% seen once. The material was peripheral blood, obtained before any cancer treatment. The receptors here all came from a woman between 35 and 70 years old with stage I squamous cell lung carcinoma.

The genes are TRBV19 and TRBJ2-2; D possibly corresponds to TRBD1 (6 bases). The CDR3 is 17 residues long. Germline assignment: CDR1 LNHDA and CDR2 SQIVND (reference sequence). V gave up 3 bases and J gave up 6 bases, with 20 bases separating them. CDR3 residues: CASSIRSFRTAAGELFF. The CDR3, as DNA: TGTGCCAGTAGTATTAGGTCTTTCCGGACAGCGGCCGGGGAGCTGTTTTTT.

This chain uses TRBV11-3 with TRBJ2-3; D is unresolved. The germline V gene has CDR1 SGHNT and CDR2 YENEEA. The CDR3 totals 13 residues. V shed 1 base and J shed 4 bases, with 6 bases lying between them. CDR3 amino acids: CASSLAGSDTQYF. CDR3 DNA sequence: TGTGCCAGCAGCTTAGCTGGGTCAGATACGCAGTATTTT.

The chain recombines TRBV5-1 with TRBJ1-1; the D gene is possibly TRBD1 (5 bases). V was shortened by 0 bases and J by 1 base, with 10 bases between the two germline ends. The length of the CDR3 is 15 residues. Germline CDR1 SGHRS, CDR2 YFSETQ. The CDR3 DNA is TGCGCCAGCAGCTTGGGGGGACGGGCGAACACTGAAGCTTTCTTT. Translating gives CASSLGGRANTEAFF.

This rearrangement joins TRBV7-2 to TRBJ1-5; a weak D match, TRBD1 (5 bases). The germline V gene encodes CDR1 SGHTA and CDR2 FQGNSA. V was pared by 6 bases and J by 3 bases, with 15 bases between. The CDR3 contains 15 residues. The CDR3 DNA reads TGTGCCAGCAGTTCCTCACGGGGGACCAATCAGCCCCAGCATTTT. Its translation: CASSSSRGTNQPQHF.

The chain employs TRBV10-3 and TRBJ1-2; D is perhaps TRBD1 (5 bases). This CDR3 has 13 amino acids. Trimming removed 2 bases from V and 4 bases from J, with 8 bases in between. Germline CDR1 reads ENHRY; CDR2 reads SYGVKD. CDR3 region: CAISEATAYGYTF. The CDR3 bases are TGTGCCATCAGTGAGGCGACAGCCTATGGCTACACCTTC.

CDR3 protein: CASSFVPVYGYTF. The CDR3 DNA is TGCGCCAGCAGCTTCGTCCCGGTCTATGGCTACACCTTC. This rearrangement joins TRBV5-1 to TRBJ1-2; D gene unclear. This CDR3 has 13 amino acids. Germline CDR1 SGHRS, CDR2 YFSETQ. V shed 2 bases and J shed 4 bases, with 9 bases lying between them.

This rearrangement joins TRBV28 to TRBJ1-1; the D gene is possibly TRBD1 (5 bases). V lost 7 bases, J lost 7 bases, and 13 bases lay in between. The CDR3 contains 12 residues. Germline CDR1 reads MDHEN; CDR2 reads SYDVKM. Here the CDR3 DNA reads TGTGCCAGCAAATTCAGGGAGAGTGAAGCTTTCTTT. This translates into CASKFRESEAFF.

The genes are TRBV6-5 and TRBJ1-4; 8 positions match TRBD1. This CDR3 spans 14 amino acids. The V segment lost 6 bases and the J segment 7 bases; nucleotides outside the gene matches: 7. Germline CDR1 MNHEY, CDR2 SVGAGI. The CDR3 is CASRAGGTGEKLFF. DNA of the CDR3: TGTGCCAGCAGAGCAGGGGGCACGGGTGAAAAACTGTTTTTT.

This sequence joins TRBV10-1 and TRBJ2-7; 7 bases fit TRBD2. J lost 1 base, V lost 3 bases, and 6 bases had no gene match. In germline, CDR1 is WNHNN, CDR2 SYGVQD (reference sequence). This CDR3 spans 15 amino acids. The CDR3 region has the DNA TGCGCCAGCAGTGATAAGCGGGACTTATCCTACGAGCAGTACTTC. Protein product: CASSDKRDLSYEQYF.

The CDR3, as DNA: TGTGCCAGCAGTTCGGGGGGAGGGATTTCCTATGGCTACACCTTC. It yields the protein CASSSGGGISYGYTF. This rearrangement joins TRBV27 to TRBJ1-2, with D possibly TRBD1 on 5 matching bases. Trimming removed 4 bases from V and 4 bases from J, with 16 bases in between. The CDR3 length is 15 residues. Germline loops: CDR1 MNHEY, CDR2 SMNVEV (reference sequence).

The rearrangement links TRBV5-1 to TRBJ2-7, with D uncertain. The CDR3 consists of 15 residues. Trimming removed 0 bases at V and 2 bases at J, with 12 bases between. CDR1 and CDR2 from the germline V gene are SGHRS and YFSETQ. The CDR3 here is CASSLDRPRTYEQYF. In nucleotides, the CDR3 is TGCGCCAGCAGCTTGGACAGACCTAGGACCTACGAGCAGTACTTC.

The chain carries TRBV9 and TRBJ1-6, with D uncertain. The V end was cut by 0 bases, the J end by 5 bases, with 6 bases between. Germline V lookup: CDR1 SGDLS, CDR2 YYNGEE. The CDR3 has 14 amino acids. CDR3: CASSVGQDNSPLHF. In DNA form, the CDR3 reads TGTGCCAGCAGCGTAGGACAAGATAATTCACCCCTCCACTTT. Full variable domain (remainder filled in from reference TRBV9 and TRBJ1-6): DSGVTQTPKHLITATGQRVTLRCSPRSGDLSVYWYQQSLDQGLQFLIQYYNGEERAKGNILERFSAQQFPDLHSELNLSSLELGDSALYFCASSVGQDNSPLHFGNGTRLTVT.

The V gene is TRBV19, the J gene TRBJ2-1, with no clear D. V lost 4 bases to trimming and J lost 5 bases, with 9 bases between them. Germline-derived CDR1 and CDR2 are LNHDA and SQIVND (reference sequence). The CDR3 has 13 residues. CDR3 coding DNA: TGTGCCAGTAGTACATATAGGGACAATGAGCAGTTCTTC. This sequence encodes CASSTYRDNEQFF.

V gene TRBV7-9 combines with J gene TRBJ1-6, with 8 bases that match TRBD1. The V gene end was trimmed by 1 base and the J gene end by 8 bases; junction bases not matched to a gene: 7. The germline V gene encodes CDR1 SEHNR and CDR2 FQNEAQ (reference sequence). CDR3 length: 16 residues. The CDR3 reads CASSLGPTGAYSPLHF. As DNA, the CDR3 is TGTGCCAGCAGCTTAGGGCCGACAGGGGCCTATTCACCCCTCCACTTT.

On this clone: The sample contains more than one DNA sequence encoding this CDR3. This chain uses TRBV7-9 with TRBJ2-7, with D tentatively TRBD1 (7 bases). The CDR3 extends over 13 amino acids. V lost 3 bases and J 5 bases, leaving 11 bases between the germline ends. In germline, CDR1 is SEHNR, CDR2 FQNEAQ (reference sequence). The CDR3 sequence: CASSLAGGHEQYF. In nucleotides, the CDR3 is TGTGCCAGCAGCTTGGCAGGGGGGCACGAGCAGTACTTC.

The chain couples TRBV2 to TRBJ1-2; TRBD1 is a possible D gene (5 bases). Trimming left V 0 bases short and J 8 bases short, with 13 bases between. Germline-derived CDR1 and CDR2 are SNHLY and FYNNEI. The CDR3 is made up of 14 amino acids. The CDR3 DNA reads TGTGCCAGCAGTGAAGCCCTCCTAGGGGCCGGCTACACCTTC. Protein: CASSEALLGAGYTF.

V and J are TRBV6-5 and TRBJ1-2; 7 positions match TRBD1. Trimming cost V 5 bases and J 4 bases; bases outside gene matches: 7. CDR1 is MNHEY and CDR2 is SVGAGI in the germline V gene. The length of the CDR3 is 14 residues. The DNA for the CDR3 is TGTGCCAGCAGTGCCAGACAGGGAATCTATGGCTACACCTTC. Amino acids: CASSARQGIYGYTF.

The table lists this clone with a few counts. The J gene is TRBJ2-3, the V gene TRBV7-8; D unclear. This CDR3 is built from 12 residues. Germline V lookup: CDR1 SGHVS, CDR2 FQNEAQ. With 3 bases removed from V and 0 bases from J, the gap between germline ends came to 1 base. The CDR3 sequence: CASSLSTDTQYF. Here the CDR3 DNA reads TGTGCCAGCAGCTTGAGCACAGATACGCAGTATTTT.

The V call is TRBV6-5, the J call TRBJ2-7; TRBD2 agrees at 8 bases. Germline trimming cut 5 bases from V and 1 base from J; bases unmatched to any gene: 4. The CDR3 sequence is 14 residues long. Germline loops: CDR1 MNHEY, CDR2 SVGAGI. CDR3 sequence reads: CASSGLAGSYEQYF. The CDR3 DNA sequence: TGTGCCAGCAGTGGGCTAGCGGGTTCCTACGAGCAGTACTTC.

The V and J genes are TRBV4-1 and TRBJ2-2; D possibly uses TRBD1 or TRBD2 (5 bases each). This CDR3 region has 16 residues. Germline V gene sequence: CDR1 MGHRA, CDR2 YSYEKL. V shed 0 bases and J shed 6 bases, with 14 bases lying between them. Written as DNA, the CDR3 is TGCGCCAGCAGCCAAGAGTCAGGAAAGGGACCCGGGGAGCTGTTTTTT. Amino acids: CASSQESGKGPGELFF.